The 23 T cell receptor beta chains presented below share a single source sample, sequenced in a study of cytomegalovirus exposure and HLA in healthy donors. The PCR employed 60 Vbeta primers together with 13 Jbeta primers. Libraries were prepared by immunoSEQ multiplex PCR; TCRdb keeps only in-frame clonotypes and omits some of them. The table lists under 150,000 clones, around 10% of them singletons, with about 1.7% in the top ten. The specimen was PBMCs. All receptors come from a male donor in good health and CMV-seronegative.

This clone has just a few counts. The CDR3 sequence is CASSQDREAQETQYF. The CDR3 DNA is TGCGCCAGCAGCCAAGATCGGGAAGCCCAAGAGACCCAGTACTTC. The chain employs TRBV4-3 and TRBJ2-5, with TRBD2 as a possible D gene (5 bases). V lost 0 bases, J lost 1 base, and 9 bases lay in between. The germline CDR1 and CDR2 sequences are LGHNA and YSLEER. This CDR3 contains 15 residues.

This chain joins TRBV18 and TRBJ1-1; 7 bases align to TRBD1. CDR1 is KGHSH, CDR2 LQKENI, per germline. This CDR3 has 15 residues. With 6 bases clipped from V and 0 bases from J, the junction kept 7 bases outside the gene matches. The CDR3 loop reads CASSQGERMNTEAFF. The CDR3 DNA follows: TGTGCCAGCTCCCAGGGGGAACGAATGAACACTGAAGCTTTCTTT.

The rearrangement uses TRBV4-3 and TRBJ1-2; TRBD1 matches 8 bases. Per the germline V gene, CDR1 is LGHNA and CDR2 is YSLEER. J gave up 8 bases and V 1 base, and 9 bases lay outside the gene matches. This CDR3 has 15 residues. Written as DNA, the CDR3 is TGCGCCAGCAGCCAAGTAGGGCAGGGGGCGGGAGGCTACACCTTC. This codes for CASSQVGQGAGGYTF.

The chain links TRBV5-1 to TRBJ1-4, with 10 bases aligning to TRBD1. This CDR3 contains 16 residues. V shed 4 bases, J shed 3 bases, and the junction held 6 bases outside the gene matches. Germline-derived CDR1 and CDR2 are SGHRS and YFSETQ. The CDR3 sequence: CASSLTGGIANEKLFF. As DNA, the CDR3 is TGCGCCAGCAGCCTGACAGGGGGCATCGCTAATGAAAAACTGTTTTTT.

This clone appeared a few times. The CDR3 reads CASSQYGYTF. As DNA, the CDR3 is TGTGCCAGCAGCCAGTATGGCTACACCTTC. The chain employs TRBV6-1 and TRBJ1-2; no clear D. Trimming shortened V by 6 bases and J by 5 bases, and 4 bases separated the two germline ends. The CDR3 contains 10 residues. CDR1 MNHNS and CDR2 SASEGT come from the germline V gene.

The sample holds a few counts of this clone. CDR3 coding DNA: TGTGCCAGCAGTTTTTGGGGCCCCCAAGAGACCCAGTACTTC. Encoded protein: CASSFWGPQETQYF. This sequence joins TRBV27 and TRBJ2-5; D perhaps matches TRBD1 (5 bases). Between the trimmed V and J ends, which lost 3 bases and 1 base, there was a span of 9 bases. The germline V gene encodes CDR1 MNHEY and CDR2 SMNVEV (reference sequence). This CDR3 comprises 14 residues.

The chain combines TRBV29-1 with TRBJ1-1; no definite D call. With 3 bases removed from V and 1 base from J, the gap between germline ends came to 9 bases. The CDR3 covers 13 residues. Germline V gives CDR1 SQVTM, CDR2 ANQGSEA. In DNA, the CDR3 is TGCAGCGTTGACTGGCGGGAGAACACTGAAGCTTTCTTT. Translated, it gives CSVDWRENTEAFF.

The chain carries TRBV7-2 and TRBJ2-2, with D perhaps TRBD1 (6 bases). Germline loops: CDR1 SGHTA, CDR2 FQGNSA. Deletions cut 2 bases from V and 3 bases from J, with 10 bases between. The CDR3 runs to 15 residues. This CDR3 reads CASSLFRTDTGELFF. In nucleotides, the CDR3 is TGTGCCAGCAGCTTATTTCGGACAGACACCGGGGAGCTGTTTTTT.

This chain links TRBV29-1 with TRBJ2-1; D perhaps matches TRBD2 (5 bases). Per germline, CDR1 SQVTM and CDR2 ANQGSEA. This CDR3 is 15 amino acids long. With 6 bases removed from V and 0 bases from J, the gap between germline ends came to 15 bases. Here the CDR3 reads CSVQPKRSSYNEQFF. The CDR3 bases are TGCAGCGTCCAACCCAAGCGGAGCTCCTACAATGAGCAGTTCTTC.

Comment on this clone: An end of the junction does not agree with germline; a read error may underlie this. The CDR3 DNA is TGTGCCAGCAGATTAGTGAGGGACAGGTCGATCTTC. It specifies CASRLVRDRSIF. The chain combines TRBV11-1 with TRBJ2-1; 8 bases line up with TRBD1. CDR1 and CDR2 (germline): SGHAT, FQDESV (reference sequence). The CDR3 is 12 residues long. Together with reference TRBV11-1 and TRBJ2-1, the CDR3 gives the full variable domain: EAEVAQSPRYKITEKSQAVAFWCDPISGHATLYWYRQILGQGPELLVQFQDESVVDDSQLPKDRFSAERLKGVDSTLKIQPAELGDSAMYLCASRLVRDRSIFGPGTRLTVL.

The chain recombines TRBV28 with TRBJ1-2, with D possibly matching TRBD1 (6 bases). The CDR3 contains 13 residues. Germline V CDR1 and CDR2: MDHEN, SYDVKM. V lost 5 bases and J 8 bases, leaving 15 bases between the germline ends. In DNA, the CDR3 is TGTGCCAGCAGTACAGGGACCCTCAGGGGCTACACCTTC. Translated, it gives CASSTGTLRGYTF.

The chain carries TRBV5-4 and TRBJ2-5; 7 nucleotides align to TRBD1. This CDR3 region has 14 residues. From germline, CDR1 is SGHNT and CDR2 YYREEE (reference sequence). With V trimmed by 2 bases and J by 5 bases, 6 bases remained unmatched. CDR3 sequence: CASSLKTGSETQYF. The CDR3 nucleotides read TGTGCCAGCAGCTTAAAGACAGGGTCGGAGACCCAGTACTTC.

The sample holds a few counts of this clone. The chain links TRBV6-1 to TRBJ2-5, with no clear D. Trimming removed 6 bases from V and 1 base from J, with 12 bases in between. The germline CDR1 and CDR2 sequences are MNHNS and SASEGT. The CDR3 extends over 14 amino acids. The CDR3 sequence: CASSAPGLQETQYF. CDR3 DNA: TGTGCCAGCAGCGCCCCTGGGCTCCAAGAGACCCAGTACTTC.

The V call is TRBV19, the J call TRBJ2-3; 7 bases match TRBD1. CDR1 LNHDA and CDR2 SQIVND come from the germline V gene (reference sequence). This CDR3 spans 15 amino acids. V was pared by 4 bases and J by 0 bases, with 4 bases of the junction left unmatched. The CDR3 region is CASSNWDSSTDTQYF. The CDR3 nucleotides are TGTGCCAGTAGTAACTGGGACAGTAGCACAGATACGCAGTATTTT.

The rearrangement uses TRBV5-1 and TRBJ1-5; 9 positions agree with TRBD1. CDR1 and CDR2 (germline): SGHRS, YFSETQ. V was pared by 1 base and J by 4 bases, with 3 bases of the junction left unmatched. CDR3 length: 15 residues. This CDR3 reads CASSLTGTGNQPQHF. DNA for the CDR3: TGCGCCAGCAGCTTGACCGGGACAGGGAATCAGCCCCAGCATTTT.

The V gene is TRBV28, the J gene TRBJ1-5; D possibly corresponds to TRBD1 (5 bases). The V end lost 5 bases, the J end lost 2 bases, and 13 bases lay between the germline ends. Germline V lookup: CDR1 MDHEN, CDR2 SYDVKM. The CDR3 covers 15 residues. In DNA, the CDR3 is TGTGCCAGCAGTCCCTCAGGGCTGGGCAATCAGCCCCAGCATTTT. Protein: CASSPSGLGNQPQHF.

J is TRBJ1-2 and V is TRBV28, with D possibly matching TRBD1 (6 bases). The germline gives CDR1 MDHEN, CDR2 SYDVKM. CDR3 length: 15 amino acids. V shed 7 bases and J shed 1 base, with 16 bases lying between them. CDR3 protein: CASTPYRVGNYGYTF. For the CDR3, the DNA is TGTGCCAGCACCCCATACAGGGTCGGTAACTATGGCTACACCTTC.

This clone was detected only a few times. The chain employs TRBV27 and TRBJ2-7; D call uncertain. The CDR3 consists of 13 residues. V shed 2 bases and J shed 3 bases, with 8 bases lying between them. The germline V gene encodes CDR1 MNHEY and CDR2 SMNVEV (reference sequence). This CDR3 reads CASSLGPLYEQYF. The CDR3 DNA follows: TGTGCCAGCAGTTTAGGGCCTCTCTACGAGCAGTACTTC.

The chain links TRBV9 to TRBJ2-7; 8 bases line up with TRBD2. The V and J ends lost 4 bases and 2 bases, in that order; junction bases with no gene match: 11. Germline V gene data show CDR1 as SGDLS and CDR2 as YYNGEE. CDR3 length: 16 amino acids. CDR3: CASSPGGGSGAYEQYF. As DNA, the CDR3 is TGTGCCAGCAGCCCGGGGGGGGGCTCAGGGGCCTACGAGCAGTACTTC.

This clone appeared a few times. The chain has TRBV7-6 and TRBJ1-4; the D is unclear. V gave up 2 bases and J gave up 4 bases, with 14 bases separating them. Per the germline V gene, CDR1 is SGHVS and CDR2 is FNYEAQ. This CDR3 spans 16 amino acids. The CDR3 sequence is CASSLRGRGGNEKLFF. The CDR3 nucleotides read TGTGCCAGCAGCTTACGTGGACGGGGAGGTAATGAAAAACTGTTTTTT.

The sample holds a few counts of this clone. This chain links TRBV4-3 with TRBJ2-1; a weak D match, TRBD1 (6 bases). The CDR3 totals 16 residues. Deletions cut 0 bases from V and 9 bases from J, with 18 bases between. Looked up from germline, CDR1 is LGHNA and CDR2 is YSLEER. The CDR3 spells CASSQEASRTAAEQFF. The CDR3 coding sequence is TGCGCCAGCAGCCAAGAGGCCTCCCGGACAGCGGCTGAGCAGTTCTTC.

The chain couples TRBV4-2 to TRBJ1-4, with TRBD1 matching 9 bases. CDR1 and CDR2 from the germline V gene are LGHNA and YNFKEQ. The trim removed 5 bases at V and 6 bases at J, leaving 19 bases unmatched. The CDR3 is 19 residues long. CDR3 residues: CASSSVRDREGLFDEKLFF. In DNA form, the CDR3 reads TGTGCCAGCAGCTCAGTCCGGGACAGGGAGGGGTTATTTGATGAAAAACTGTTTTTT.

This chain uses TRBV28 with TRBJ2-7, with 7 positions matching TRBD2. The CDR3 is 14 amino acids. CDR1 MDHEN and CDR2 SYDVKM come from the germline V gene. The V gene end was trimmed by 5 bases and the J gene end by 5 bases; junction bases not matched to a gene: 9. The CDR3 loop is CASSLPGGYHEQYF. In DNA, the CDR3 is TGTGCCAGCAGTCTTCCGGGGGGATACCACGAGCAGTACTTC.